Listed here are 26 T cell receptor beta chains from one sample, sequenced in a study of T-cell reconstitution after alpha-beta-depleted transplantation in children. A TCRbeta library incorporating unique molecular identifiers was prepared. TCRdb recomputed calls from the PCR reads with MiXCR, one row per CDR3 protein. Of 130,000 or so distinct CDR3 sequences detected, 9.5% to 10% appear once; the ten largest clones hold more than 20%. Sample: PBMCs, mostly from graft donor cells, taken 180 days after TCRalphabeta/CD19-depleted stem cell transplant. Receptors originate from a girl under three years old who had a stem cell transplant for combined immunodeficiency, so the T cells may come from the graft donor.

This clonotype was seen only a few times. V gene TRBV4-2 combines with J gene TRBJ2-1; D is possibly TRBD2 (6 bases). CDR1 and CDR2 (germline): LGHNA, YNFKEQ. The CDR3 length is 15 residues. Trimming shortened V by 1 base and J by 5 bases, and 12 bases separated the two germline ends. CDR3 nucleotides: TGTGCCAGCAGCCAAGTCCGGGGGTTGGACAATGAGCAGTTCTTC. Its translation is CASSQVRGLDNEQFF.

The V call is TRBV7-3, the J call TRBJ2-2; 9 nucleotides match TRBD2. The V segment lost 0 bases and the J segment 4 bases; nucleotides outside the gene matches: 6. The CDR3 has 17 residues. CDR1 and CDR2 (germline): SGHTA, FQGTGA. The CDR3 DNA sequence: TGTGCCAGCAGCTTAACTGGCGGGAGGGTCGGCACCGGGGAGCTGTTTTTT. It yields the protein CASSLTGGRVGTGELFF. The full variable domain, its missing parts supplied by reference TRBV7-3 and TRBJ2-2, is GAGVSQTPSNKVTEKGKYVELRCDPISGHTALYWYRQSLGQGPEFLIYFQGTGAADDSGLPNDRFFAVRPEGSVSTLKIQRTERGDSAVYLCASSLTGGRVGTGELFFGEGSRLTVL.

This chain links TRBV7-9 with TRBJ2-7; 7 nucleotides match TRBD2. Germline CDR1 is SEHNR and CDR2 is FQNEAQ (reference sequence). V lost 4 bases, J lost 4 bases, and 10 bases stayed unmatched. This CDR3 comprises 15 residues. CDR3 amino acids: CASSSGEGLPYEQYF. The CDR3 nucleotides read TGTGCCAGCAGCTCTGGGGAGGGCCTCCCTTACGAGCAGTACTTC.

At least ten counts were recorded for this clonotype. The CDR3 bases are TGTGCCAGCAGCTTAGACGGGTCAGGGGCCTACAATGAGCAGTTCTTC. Translated: CASSLDGSGAYNEQFF. This sequence joins TRBV7-2 and TRBJ2-1, with a tentative D call TRBD1 (6 bases). V lost 1 base to trimming and J lost 2 bases, with 12 bases between them. Germline CDR1 SGHTA, CDR2 FQGNSA. CDR3 length: 16 residues.

This clonotype was seen a handful of times. The chain joins TRBV2 to TRBJ1-2; D gene ambiguous. The CDR3 has 11 amino acids. Germline V gives CDR1 SNHLY, CDR2 FYNNEI. The ends were cut back, 5 bases at V and 8 bases at J, with 9 bases in the middle. CDR3 protein: CASSYAKGYTF. CDR3 in DNA: TGTGCCAGCAGTTACGCGAAGGGCTACACCTTC.

This chain uses TRBV5-1 with TRBJ1-4; no firm D call. The germline V and J ends were trimmed by 2 bases and 0 bases, with 5 bases remaining between them. The CDR3 runs 14 residues. Germline CDR1 is SGHRS and CDR2 is YFSETQ. CDR3 in DNA: TGCGCCAGCAGCTTCAGAACAACTAATGAAAAACTGTTTTTT. Protein sequence: CASSFRTTNEKLFF.

The V call is TRBV9, the J call TRBJ2-5; 7 bases match TRBD1. J was trimmed by 1 base and V by 4 bases; bases with no gene match: 4. CDR1 is SGDLS, CDR2 YYNGEE, per germline. The CDR3 length is 14 residues. The CDR3 loop is CASSQGGGQETQYF. The CDR3 DNA reads TGTGCCAGCAGCCAAGGGGGCGGCCAAGAGACCCAGTACTTC.

The rearrangement joins TRBV5-1 to TRBJ2-1, with 14 bases fitting TRBD2. V trimming: 4 bases; J trimming: 11 bases; junction bases outside the gene matches: 5. This CDR3 comprises 14 residues. Germline loops: CDR1 SGHRS, CDR2 YFSETQ. CDR3 nucleotide sequence: TGCGCCAGCAGCGGAAGACTAGCGGGGGGGCAGCAGTTCTTC. Its translation is CASSGRLAGGQQFF.

This clonotype has a handful of counts. V and J are TRBV20-1 and TRBJ1-5, with TRBD1 identical over 9 bases. Per the germline V gene, CDR1 is DFQATT and CDR2 is SNEGSKA (reference sequence). This CDR3 comprises 15 residues. J gave up 5 bases and V 0 bases, and 5 bases lay outside the gene matches. DNA for the CDR3: TGCAGTGCTAGAGATAGAGACAGGGGGGATCAGCCCCAGCATTTT. Protein product: CSARDRDRGDQPQHF.

The chain uses TRBV12-3 or TRBV12-4 and TRBJ2-2; TRBD2 is a possible D gene (6 bases). V shed 6 bases and J shed 3 bases, with 14 bases lying between them. The CDR3 extends over 15 amino acids. Here the CDR3 DNA reads TGTGCCAGCAGCGGCCAAGAGCGGGACACCGGGGAGCTGTTTTTT. Protein: CASSGQERDTGELFF.

The chain combines TRBV12-3 or TRBV12-4 with TRBJ2-7; D might be TRBD1 or TRBD2, each matching 5 bases. V lost 5 bases, J lost 4 bases, and 15 bases lay in between. CDR3 length equals 14 residues. Here the CDR3 reads CASSRDAEGYEQYF. DNA for the CDR3: TGTGCCAGCAGTCGGGACGCCGAGGGATACGAGCAGTACTTC.

On this clonotype itself: A much larger clone differs from this one at a single base, so this may be a read error. The chain employs TRBV2 and TRBJ1-3, with no clear D. In germline, CDR1 is SNHLY, CDR2 FYNNEI. The CDR3 consists of 14 residues. The V and J ends lost 5 bases and 0 bases respectively, with 8 bases between them. The CDR3: CASSTQFSGNTIYF. CDR3 coding DNA: TGTGCCAGCAGTACCCAGTTCTCTGGAAACACCATATATTTT. The whole variable domain, remainder taken from reference TRBV2 and TRBJ1-3, is EPEVTQTPSHQVTQMGQEVILRCVPISNHLYFYWYRQILGQKVEFLVSFYNNEISEKSEIFDDQFSVERPDGSNFTLKIRSTKLEDSAMYFCASSTQFSGNTIYFGEGSWLTVV.

This clonotype was detected a few times. V usage is TRBV12-3 or TRBV12-4 and J usage is TRBJ2-1, with unresolved D. Trimming cost V 5 bases and J 6 bases, with 11 bases left between them. The CDR3 is 13 amino acids. The CDR3 coding sequence is TGTGCCAGCAGTCCCGGGCTGATCAATGAGCAGTTCTTC. It is translated as CASSPGLINEQFF.

The chain employs TRBV19 and TRBJ2-1; 7 positions match TRBD1. The CDR3 is 16 amino acids. Germline V gene data show CDR1 as LNHDA and CDR2 as SQIVND (reference sequence). Losses at the gene ends were 0 bases for V and 7 bases for J; bases not matched to a gene: 9. This chain's CDR3 is CASSIDMPGGLNEQFF. The CDR3 region has the DNA TGTGCCAGTAGTATAGACATGCCAGGGGGTCTAAATGAGCAGTTCTTC.

The chain joins TRBV20-1 to TRBJ2-7; D is unresolved. The CDR3 loop spans 13 amino acids. Between the trimmed V and J ends, which lost 5 bases and 2 bases, there was a span of 13 bases. Germline CDR1 and CDR2: DFQATT and SNEGSKA (reference sequence). The CDR3 DNA follows: TGCAGTGCTGGCGTGACTGGGCCCTACGAGCAGTACTTC. Translated: CSAGVTGPYEQYF.

The gene calls are TRBV15 and TRBJ2-5; D not certain. Deletions cut 0 bases from V and 5 bases from J, with 4 bases between. The CDR3 contains 12 residues. The germline CDR1 and CDR2 sequences are LNHNV and YYDKDF (reference sequence). The CDR3 loop is CATSREGETQYF. CDR3 in DNA: TGTGCCACCAGCAGAGAGGGGGAGACCCAGTACTTC.

This clonotype was seen only a few times. The V gene is TRBV4-2, the J gene TRBJ2-7; 9 bases are a match to TRBD1. Germline V gives CDR1 LGHNA, CDR2 YNFKEQ. This CDR3 comprises 15 residues. V dropped 4 bases and J dropped 0; count of bases not matched to a gene: 4. This chain's CDR3 is CASSPDRGNSYEQYF. The CDR3 DNA sequence: TGTGCCAGCAGCCCGGACAGGGGAAACTCCTACGAGCAGTACTTC.

J is TRBJ2-2 and V is TRBV25-1; 8 bases align to TRBD2. Germline V gene data show CDR1 as MGHDK and CDR2 as SYGVNS. V lost 6 bases to trimming and J lost 5 bases; unmatched junction nucleotides: 14. The CDR3 has 17 amino acids. In DNA form, the CDR3 reads TGTGCCAGCAGACCCCCACTGGGGGGACTAGGGACCGGGGAGCTGTTTTTT. Translation: CASRPPLGGLGTGELFF. Full variable domain (outside the CDR3, taken from reference TRBV25-1 and TRBJ2-2): EADIYQTPRYLVIGTGKKITLECSQTMGHDKMYWYQQDPGMELHLIHYSYGVNSTEKGDLSSESTVSRIRTEHFPLTLESARPSHTSQYLCASRPPLGGLGTGELFFGEGSRLTVL.

This clonotype was detected a few times. The genes are TRBV29-1 and TRBJ2-7; TRBD1 matches at 11 bases. Per germline, CDR1 SQVTM and CDR2 ANQGSEA. The CDR3 has 14 amino acids. V lost 1 base and J lost 3; bases outside the gene matches: 2. Written as DNA, the CDR3 is TGCAGCGTTGAAGCCGGGACAGGGGGCTACGAGCAGTACTTC. Translated: CSVEAGTGGYEQYF.

The chain joins TRBV27 to TRBJ2-3, with D tentatively TRBD2 (5 bases). The CDR3 is 13 residues long. Trimming stripped 3 bases from V and 6 bases from J, with 10 bases between. Germline-derived CDR1 and CDR2 are MNHEY and SMNVEV (reference sequence). In DNA, the CDR3 is TGTGCCAGCAGTTTCAGAATAGCGGATACGCAGTATTTT. Its translation is CASSFRIADTQYF.

This rearrangement joins TRBV18 to TRBJ2-5; D is unresolved. The CDR3 runs to 14 residues. Germline CDR1 and CDR2: KGHSH and LQKENI. V lost 1 base to trimming and J lost 1 base, with 7 bases between them. CDR3 sequence reads: CASSPQGTQETQYF. The CDR3 nucleotides read TGTGCCAGCTCACCACAGGGAACCCAAGAGACCCAGTACTTC.

In this sample, this clonotype turned up many times. This chain joins TRBV11-2 and TRBJ2-2; maybe TRBD2 (5 bases). The CDR3 has 12 residues. Germline V lookup: CDR1 SGHAT, CDR2 FQNNGV. V gave up 3 bases and J gave up 7 bases, with 6 bases separating them. CDR3 in DNA: TGTGCCAGCAGCTTCGGGGACGGGGAGCTGTTTTTT. This translates into CASSFGDGELFF. Using reference TRBV11-2 and TRBJ2-2 for the parts outside the CDR3, the full variable domain is EAGVAQSPRYKIIEKRQSVAFWCNPISGHATLYWYQQILGQGPKLLIQFQNNGVVDDSQLPKDRFSAERLKGVDSTLKIQPAKLEDSAVYLCASSFGDGELFFGEGSRLTVL.

V is TRBV7-2 and J is TRBJ2-1; no reliable D call. The CDR3 sequence is 14 residues long. Trimming shortened V by 5 bases and J by 6 bases, and 14 bases separated the two germline ends. Germline V lookup: CDR1 SGHTA, CDR2 FQGNSA. As DNA, the CDR3 is TGTGCCAGCAGCCCCGAGGTGCGGAGCAATGAGCAGTTCTTC. Its protein product is CASSPEVRSNEQFF. Based on the CDR3 plus reference TRBV7-2 and TRBJ2-1, the full variable domain is GAGVSQSPSNKVTEKGKDVELRCDPISGHTALYWYRQSLGQGLEFLIYFQGNSAPDKSGLPSDRFSAERTGGSVSTLTIQRTQQEDSAVYLCASSPEVRSNEQFFGPGTRLTVL.

This clonotype has at least ten counts. This chain joins TRBV5-1 and TRBJ1-1, with D maybe TRBD1 (5 bases). The V and J ends lost 4 bases and 1 base respectively, with 23 bases between them. The V gene's germline CDR1 is SGHRS and CDR2 YFSETQ. There are 18 residues in the CDR3. The CDR3 DNA reads as TGCGCCAGCAGCCTTTCTTGGACAAGTAGATCTCCGAACACTGAAGCTTTCTTT. This gives the protein CASSLSWTSRSPNTEAFF.

This clonotype was picked up a small number of times. The rearrangement uses TRBV10-3 and TRBJ2-7, with 10 nucleotides matching TRBD1. Germline assignment: CDR1 ENHRY and CDR2 SYGVKD. V gave up 6 bases and J gave up 2 bases; unmatched junction bases: 4. This CDR3 region has 14 residues. The DNA for the CDR3 is TGTGCCATCAGCAGACAGGGGGCCACCTACGAGCAGTACTTC. It specifies CAISRQGATYEQYF.

This clonotype was picked up many times. The J gene is TRBJ2-7, the V gene TRBV7-8; tentatively, D is TRBD2 (5 bases). The CDR3 extends over 14 amino acids. The V end lost 2 bases, the J end lost 4 bases, and 12 bases lay between the germline ends. Germline CDR1 and CDR2: SGHVS and FQNEAQ. In DNA form, the CDR3 reads TGTGCCAGCAGCTTAAGGCGGGTACCTTACGAGCAGTACTTC. It translates to CASSLRRVPYEQYF.